This T cell receptor beta chain stems from a study of blood T cell repertoires in COVID-19. Study-wide context: The United States, Italy and Spain were the sources of the acute and convalescent COVID-19 samples. T cells, B-cell-depleted T cells, or PBMCs provided the cDNA or gDNA that served as material.

Followed over time, Seattle patients had been enrolled while infection was active. As handled by the study authors: Amplification of reference gene primers was used by the study to estimate nucleated cell counts. The data were produced by immunoSEQ multiplex PCR, yet TCRdb's version contains in-frame clones alone and is incomplete. V, J and clone size were drawn from that table, and D and trimming were deduced from the DNA. This table holds more than 150,000 clones, 94% found once. The sequenced material came from peripheral blood. This sequence originates from a man aged 25 to 40 with COVID-19, enrolled during active disease.

The CDR3 loop reads CASSSPSGGVSNEQYF. In nucleotides, the CDR3 is TGTGCCAGCAGCTCACCTAGCGGGGGGGTTTCTAACGAGCAGTACTTC. The chain couples TRBV28 to TRBJ2-7; 12 bases line up with TRBD2. This CDR3 is built from 16 residues. V was pared by 6 bases and J by 5 bases, with 11 bases of the junction left unmatched. Germline CDR1 MDHEN, CDR2 SYDVKM. The full variable domain, completed using reference TRBV28 and TRBJ2-7, is DVKVTQSSRYLVKRTGEKVFLECVQDMDHENMFWYRQDPGLGLRLIYFSYDVKMKEKGDIPEGYSVSREKKERFSLILESASTNQTSMYLCASSSPSGGVSNEQYFGPGTRLTVT.